Sequencing of this T cell receptor beta chain was carried out in a study of somatic mutations in cytotoxic T cells in rheumatoid arthritis. Points from the study as a whole: Within the rheumatoid arthritis patients, CD8+ clonality went up as age increased (Spearman r=0.49). The same was not true of the healthy controls.

Germline lookup yields CDR1 SGHNT and CDR2 YYREEE (reference sequence). The V and J ends lost 4 bases and 1 base respectively, with 14 bases between them. The CDR3 is made up of 15 amino acids. Here immunoSEQ multiplex PCR was the method, and the copy in TCRdb shows in-frame clones only, minus some. This sample has roughly 6,000 clones, with around 80% found just once. For this clone: Its antigen is unknown.

The chain couples TRBV5-4 to TRBJ1-1; no clear D. The sequenced material came from CD8+ T cells sorted from blood. The clonotype was recovered from an adult with rheumatoid arthritis. This chain's CDR3 is CASSPDIVGNTEAFF. The CDR3 region has the DNA TGTGCCAGCAGCCCCGACATCGTTGGGAACACTGAAGCTTTCTTT.